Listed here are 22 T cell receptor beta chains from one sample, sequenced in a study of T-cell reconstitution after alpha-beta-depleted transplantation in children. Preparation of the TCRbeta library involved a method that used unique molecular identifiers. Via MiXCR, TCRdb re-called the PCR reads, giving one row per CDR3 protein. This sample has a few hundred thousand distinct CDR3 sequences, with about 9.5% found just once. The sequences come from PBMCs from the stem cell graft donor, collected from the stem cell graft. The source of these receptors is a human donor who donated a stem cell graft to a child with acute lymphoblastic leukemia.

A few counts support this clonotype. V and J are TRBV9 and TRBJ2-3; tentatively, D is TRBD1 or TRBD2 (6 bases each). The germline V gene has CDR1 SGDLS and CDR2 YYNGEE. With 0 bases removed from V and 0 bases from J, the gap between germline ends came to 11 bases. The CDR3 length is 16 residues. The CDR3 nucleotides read TGTGCCAGCAGCGTAGTAGGGGGGCAGAGCACAGATACGCAGTATTTT. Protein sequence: CASSVVGGQSTDTQYF.

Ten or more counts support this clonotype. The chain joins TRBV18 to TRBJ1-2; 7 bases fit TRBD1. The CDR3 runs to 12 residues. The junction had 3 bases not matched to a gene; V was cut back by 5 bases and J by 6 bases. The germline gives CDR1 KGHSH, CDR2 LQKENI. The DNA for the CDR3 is TGTGCCAGCTCAGAGACAGGGAATGGCTACACCTTC. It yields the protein CASSETGNGYTF. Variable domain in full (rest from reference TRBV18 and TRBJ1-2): NAGVMQNPRHLVRRRGQEARLRCSPMKGHSHVYWYRQLPEEGLKFMVYLQKENIIDESGMPKERFSAEFPKEGPSILRIQQVVRGDSAAYFCASSETGNGYTFGSGTRLTVV.

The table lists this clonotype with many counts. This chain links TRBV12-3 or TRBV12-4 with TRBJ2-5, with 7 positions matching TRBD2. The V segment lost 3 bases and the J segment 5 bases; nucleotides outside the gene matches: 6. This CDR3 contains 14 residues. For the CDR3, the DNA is TGTGCCAGCAGTTTGGGGGGGGGTGTCGAGACCCAGTACTTC. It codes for CASSLGGGVETQYF.

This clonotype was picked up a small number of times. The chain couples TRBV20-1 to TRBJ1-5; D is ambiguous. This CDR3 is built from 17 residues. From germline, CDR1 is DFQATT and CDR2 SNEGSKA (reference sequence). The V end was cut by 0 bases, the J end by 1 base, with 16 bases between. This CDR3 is CSAREGSGRDSNQPQHF. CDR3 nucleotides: TGCAGTGCTAGAGAGGGCAGTGGGCGCGACAGCAATCAGCCCCAGCATTTT.

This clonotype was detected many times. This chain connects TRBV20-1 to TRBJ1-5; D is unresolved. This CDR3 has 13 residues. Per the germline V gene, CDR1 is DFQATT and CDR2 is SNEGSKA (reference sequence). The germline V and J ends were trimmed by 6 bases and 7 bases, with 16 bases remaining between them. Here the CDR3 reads CSAGRSRGQPQHF. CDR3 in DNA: TGCAGTGCCGGGAGGTCGCGTGGGCAGCCCCAGCATTTT.

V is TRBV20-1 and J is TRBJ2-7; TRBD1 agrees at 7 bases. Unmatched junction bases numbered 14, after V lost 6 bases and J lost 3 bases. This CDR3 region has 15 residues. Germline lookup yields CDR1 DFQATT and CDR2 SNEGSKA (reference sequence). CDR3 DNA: TGCAGTGCCAGACCAAATGGGGGACAGAACTACGAGCAGTACTTC. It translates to CSARPNGGQNYEQYF.

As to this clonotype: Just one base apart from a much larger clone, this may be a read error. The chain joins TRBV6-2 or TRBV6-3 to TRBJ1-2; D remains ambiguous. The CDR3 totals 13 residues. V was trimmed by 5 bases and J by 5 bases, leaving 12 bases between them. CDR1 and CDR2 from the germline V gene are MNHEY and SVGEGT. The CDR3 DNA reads TGTGCCAGCAGTCAACCAAGCCCTTATGGCTACACCTTC. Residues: CASSQPSPYGYTF.

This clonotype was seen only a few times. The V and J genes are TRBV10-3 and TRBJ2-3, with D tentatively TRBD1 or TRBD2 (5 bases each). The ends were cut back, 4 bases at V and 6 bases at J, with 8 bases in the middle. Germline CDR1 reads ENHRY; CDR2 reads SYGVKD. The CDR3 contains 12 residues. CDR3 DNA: TGTGCCATCAGTGTAGAGGGGGATACGCAGTATTTT. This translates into CAISVEGDTQYF.

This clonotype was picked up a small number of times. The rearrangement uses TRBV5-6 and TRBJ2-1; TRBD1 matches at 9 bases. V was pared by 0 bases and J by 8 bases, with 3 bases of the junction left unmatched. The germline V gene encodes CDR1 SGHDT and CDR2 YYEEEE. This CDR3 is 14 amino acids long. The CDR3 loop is CASSLGDRAYEQFF. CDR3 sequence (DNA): TGTGCCAGCAGCTTGGGGGACAGGGCCTATGAGCAGTTCTTC.

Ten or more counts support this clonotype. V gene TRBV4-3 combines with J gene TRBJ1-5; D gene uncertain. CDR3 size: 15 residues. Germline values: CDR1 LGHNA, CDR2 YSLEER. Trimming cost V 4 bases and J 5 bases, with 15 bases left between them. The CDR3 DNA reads TGCGCCAGCAGCCGTAGCGGAGGTTGGGATCAGCCCCAGCATTTT. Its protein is CASSRSGGWDQPQHF.

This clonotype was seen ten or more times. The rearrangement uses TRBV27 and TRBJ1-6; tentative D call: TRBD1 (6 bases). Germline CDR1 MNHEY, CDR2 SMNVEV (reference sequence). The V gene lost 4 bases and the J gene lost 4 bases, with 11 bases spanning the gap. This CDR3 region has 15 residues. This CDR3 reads CASSSPDRYNSPLHF. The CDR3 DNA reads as TGTGCCAGCAGTTCTCCGGACAGATATAATTCACCCCTCCACTTT.

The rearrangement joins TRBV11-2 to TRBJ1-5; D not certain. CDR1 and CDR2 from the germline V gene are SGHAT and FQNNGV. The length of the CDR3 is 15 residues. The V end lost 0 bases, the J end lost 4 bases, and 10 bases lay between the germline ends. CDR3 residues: CASSLDPRGNQPQHF. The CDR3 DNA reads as TGTGCCAGCAGCTTAGATCCACGGGGAAATCAGCCCCAGCATTTT.

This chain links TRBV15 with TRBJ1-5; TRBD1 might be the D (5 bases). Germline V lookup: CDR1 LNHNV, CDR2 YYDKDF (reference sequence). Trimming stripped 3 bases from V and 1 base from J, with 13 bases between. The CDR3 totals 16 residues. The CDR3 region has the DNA TGTGCCACCAGCAGGGGGGACCGGGGAAGCAATCAGCCCCAGCATTTT. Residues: CATSRGDRGSNQPQHF.

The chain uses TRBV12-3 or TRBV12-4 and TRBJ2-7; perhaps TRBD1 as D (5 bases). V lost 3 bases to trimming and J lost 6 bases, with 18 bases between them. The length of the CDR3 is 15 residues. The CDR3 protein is CASSFRTPFLTEQYF. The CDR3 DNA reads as TGTGCCAGCAGTTTTAGGACACCCTTTCTCACCGAGCAGTACTTC.

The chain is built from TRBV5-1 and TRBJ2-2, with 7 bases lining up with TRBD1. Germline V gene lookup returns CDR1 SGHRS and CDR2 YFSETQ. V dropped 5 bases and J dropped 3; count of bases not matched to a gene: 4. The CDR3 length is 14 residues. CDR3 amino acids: CASRGQDYTGELFF. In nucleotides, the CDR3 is TGCGCCAGCAGAGGACAGGACTACACCGGGGAGCTGTTTTTT.

CDR3 sequence: CASSPFAGRATNEKLFF. The CDR3 coding sequence is TGTGCCAGCTCACCCTTCGCGGGACGGGCAACTAATGAAAAACTGTTTTTT. This chain joins TRBV18 and TRBJ1-4; D is possibly TRBD1 (5 bases). The CDR3 runs 17 residues. The V end was cut by 3 bases, the J end by 0 bases, with 14 bases between. Germline-derived CDR1 and CDR2 are KGHSH and LQKENI. The complete variable domain, with remaining parts taken from reference TRBV18 and TRBJ1-4, reads NAGVMQNPRHLVRRRGQEARLRCSPMKGHSHVYWYRQLPEEGLKFMVYLQKENIIDESGMPKERFSAEFPKEGPSILRIQQVVRGDSAAYFCASSPFAGRATNEKLFFGSGTQLSVL.

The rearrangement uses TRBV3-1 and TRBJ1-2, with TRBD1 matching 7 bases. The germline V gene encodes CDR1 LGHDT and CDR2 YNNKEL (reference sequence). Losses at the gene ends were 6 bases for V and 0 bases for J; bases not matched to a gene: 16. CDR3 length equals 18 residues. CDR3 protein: CASRRDRVDGGTNYGYTF. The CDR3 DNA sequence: TGTGCCAGCAGACGTGACAGGGTCGACGGCGGTACTAACTATGGCTACACCTTC. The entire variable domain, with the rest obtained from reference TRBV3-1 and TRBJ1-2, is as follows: DTAVSQTPKYLVTQMGNDKSIKCEQNLGHDTMYWYKQDSKKFLKIMFSYNNKELIINETVPNRFSPKSPDKAHLNLHINSLELGDSAVYFCASRRDRVDGGTNYGYTFGSGTRLTVV.

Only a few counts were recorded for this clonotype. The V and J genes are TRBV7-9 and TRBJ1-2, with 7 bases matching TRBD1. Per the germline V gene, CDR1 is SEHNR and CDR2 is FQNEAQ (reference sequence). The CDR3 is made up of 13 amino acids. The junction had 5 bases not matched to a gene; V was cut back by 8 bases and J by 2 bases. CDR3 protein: CASLGGWNYGYTF. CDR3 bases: TGTGCCAGCCTAGGGGGCTGGAACTATGGCTACACCTTC.

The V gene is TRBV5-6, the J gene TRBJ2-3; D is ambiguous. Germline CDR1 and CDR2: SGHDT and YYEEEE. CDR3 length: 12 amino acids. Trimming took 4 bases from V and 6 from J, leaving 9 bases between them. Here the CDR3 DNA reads TGTGCCAGCAGCCGATCAGCGGATACGCAGTATTTT. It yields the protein CASSRSADTQYF.

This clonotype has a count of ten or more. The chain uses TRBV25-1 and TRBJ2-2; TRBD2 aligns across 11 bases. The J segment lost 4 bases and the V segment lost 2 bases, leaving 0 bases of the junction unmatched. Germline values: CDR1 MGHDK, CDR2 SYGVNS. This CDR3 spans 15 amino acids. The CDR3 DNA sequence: TGTGCCAGCAGTGAAGGACTAGCGGGCACCGGGGAGCTGTTTTTT. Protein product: CASSEGLAGTGELFF.

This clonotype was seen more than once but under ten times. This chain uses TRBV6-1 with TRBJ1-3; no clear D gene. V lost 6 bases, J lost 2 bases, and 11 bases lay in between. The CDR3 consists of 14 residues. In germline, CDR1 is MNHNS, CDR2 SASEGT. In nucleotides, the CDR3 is TGTGCCAGCAGCGGAGACACTACTGGAAACACCATATATTTT. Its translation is CASSGDTTGNTIYF.

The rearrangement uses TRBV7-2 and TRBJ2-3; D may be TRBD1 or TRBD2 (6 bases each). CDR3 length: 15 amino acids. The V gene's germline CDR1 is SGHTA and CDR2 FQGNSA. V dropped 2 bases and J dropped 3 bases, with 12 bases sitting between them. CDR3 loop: CASSLSRGPTDTQYF. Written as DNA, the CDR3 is TGTGCCAGCAGCTTATCCCGGGGGCCTACAGATACGCAGTATTTT.